These 23 T cell receptor beta chains originate from one sample sequenced in a study of shared clonotypes between healthy human individuals. Measured with immunoSEQ multiplex PCR; TCRdb has only the in-frame clones, and not every one. The table shows about 2.4 million clones, with more than 85% occurring only once. Sequencing input: naive CD4+ T cells from PBMCs. Subset specified: CD45RA+ positively selected. The source is a man younger than 30 in good health. Some clones in this sample may be carry-over from other donors' samples.

J is TRBJ2-5 and V is TRBV6-5; the match to TRBD2 covers 8 bases. The CDR3 totals 15 residues. The junction had 3 bases not matched to a gene; V was cut back by 2 bases and J by 1 base. Germline V gene lookup returns CDR1 MNHEY and CDR2 SVGAGI. DNA of the CDR3: TGTGCCAGCAGTTACGCGCGGGAGGTCCAAGAGACCCAGTACTTC. Translation gives CASSYAREVQETQYF.

This chain uses TRBV5-1 with TRBJ2-3, with D hard to call. This CDR3 has 14 residues. Trimming cost V 4 bases and J 6 bases, with 15 bases left between them. Germline CDR1 SGHRS, CDR2 YFSETQ. The CDR3 DNA is TGCGCCAGCAGCGCCAGCCCCTGGGCGGATACGCAGTATTTT. As protein: CASSASPWADTQYF.

The CDR3 region is CASSPTSGEQFF. CDR3 bases: TGCGCCAGCAGCCCCACTTCGGGTGAGCAGTTCTTC. The chain employs TRBV5-1 and TRBJ2-1; D is uncertain. V lost 4 bases, J lost 9 bases, and 11 bases lay in between. Germline CDR1 is SGHRS and CDR2 is YFSETQ. This CDR3 comprises 12 residues.

The chain carries TRBV13 and TRBJ1-1, with no clear D. Germline lookup yields CDR1 PRHDT and CDR2 FYEKMQ (reference sequence). CDR3 length equals 14 residues. With 8 bases removed from V and 4 bases from J, the gap between germline ends came to 17 bases. Here the CDR3 reads CASCQITGSTEAFF. The CDR3 DNA sequence: TGTGCCAGCTGTCAAATAACGGGAAGCACTGAAGCTTTCTTT.

V and J are TRBV29-1 and TRBJ2-1, with 9 bases fitting TRBD1. J was trimmed by 2 bases and V by 7 bases; bases with no gene match: 6. Per germline, CDR1 SQVTM and CDR2 ANQGSEA. The CDR3 extends over 14 amino acids. CDR3: CSAKDRGTYNEQFF. The CDR3 nucleotides are TGCAGCGCCAAAGACAGGGGGACCTACAATGAGCAGTTCTTC.

The V call is TRBV5-1, the J call TRBJ2-7; a weak D match, TRBD1 (5 bases). Germline CDR1 is SGHRS and CDR2 is YFSETQ. The V and J ends lost 0 bases and 2 bases respectively, with 12 bases between them. This CDR3 is 15 amino acids long. Here the CDR3 DNA reads TGCGCCAGCAGCTTGGGACAGTCGATAACCTACGAGCAGTACTTC. Translated: CASSLGQSITYEQYF.

This sequence joins TRBV7-3 and TRBJ2-3; 7 bases map to TRBD1. Trimming took 3 bases from V and 6 from J; bases not matched to a gene: 3. Germline V lookup: CDR1 SGHTA, CDR2 FQGTGA. The CDR3 is made up of 13 amino acids. CDR3 nucleotide sequence: TGTGCCAGCAGCTTCGGACAGGCCGATACGCAGTATTTT. This translates into CASSFGQADTQYF.

This rearrangement joins TRBV5-1 to TRBJ2-2; no firm D call. This CDR3 is 15 amino acids long. Trimming shortened V by 6 bases and J by 6 bases, and 18 bases separated the two germline ends. In germline, CDR1 is SGHRS, CDR2 YFSETQ. The CDR3 nucleotides are TGCGCCAGCACCGTAACTCTTGAGGTGGCCGGGGAGCTGTTTTTT. As protein: CASTVTLEVAGELFF.

Here the CDR3 reads CASSPTGFGTEAFF. The CDR3 coding sequence is TGTGCCAGCAGCCCAACAGGGTTCGGGACTGAAGCTTTCTTT. The chain carries TRBV7-9 and TRBJ1-1, with D possibly TRBD1 on 6 matching bases. Germline CDR1 is SEHNR and CDR2 is FQNEAQ (reference sequence). There are 14 residues in the CDR3. V was shortened by 5 bases and J by 5 bases, with 15 bases between the two germline ends.

This chain links TRBV19 with TRBJ2-1, with 7 bases matching TRBD1. CDR1 LNHDA and CDR2 SQIVND come from the germline V gene (reference sequence). The length of the CDR3 is 14 residues. J was trimmed by 8 bases and V by 4 bases; bases with no gene match: 8. CDR3 bases: TGTGCCAGTAGTACAACAGGGGCCGGGGATGAGCAGTTCTTC. Residues: CASSTTGAGDEQFF.

The rearrangement joins TRBV6-1 to TRBJ2-7; D not certain. V gave up 4 bases and J gave up 0 bases, with 13 bases separating them. The CDR3 totals 15 residues. In germline, CDR1 is MNHNS, CDR2 SASEGT. The CDR3 reads CASSGPEYSSYEQYF. CDR3 DNA: TGTGCCAGCAGTGGCCCTGAGTATAGCTCCTACGAGCAGTACTTC.

Concerning this clone itself: The sample has other DNA sequences that encode this CDR3 too. The CDR3 DNA is TGTGCCAGCAGTTTGGCCGCCTACGAGCAGTACTTC. It codes for CASSLAAYEQYF. The chain is built from TRBV28 and TRBJ2-7; D remains unclear. Trimming took 3 bases from V and 2 from J, leaving 5 bases between them. CDR1 MDHEN and CDR2 SYDVKM come from the germline V gene. CDR3 length equals 12 residues.

This chain uses TRBV9 with TRBJ1-3; D is undetermined. The length of the CDR3 is 14 residues. In germline, CDR1 is SGDLS, CDR2 YYNGEE. V lost 4 bases and J 7 bases, leaving 15 bases between the germline ends. CDR3 sequence reads: CASSRPSNGNTIYF. In DNA, the CDR3 is TGTGCCAGCAGCCGTCCCTCGAACGGGAACACCATATATTTT.

There are a few counts of this clone. The V gene is TRBV2, the J gene TRBJ1-5; D is unclear. V lost 7 bases to trimming and J lost 3 bases, with 10 bases between them. The CDR3 sequence is 13 residues long. Germline CDR1 reads SNHLY; CDR2 reads FYNNEI. CDR3 protein: CASTFTDNQPQHF. In DNA, the CDR3 is TGTGCCAGCACCTTTACAGACAATCAGCCCCAGCATTTT.

V usage is TRBV15 and J usage is TRBJ1-5; no reliable D call. Germline V lookup: CDR1 LNHNV, CDR2 YYDKDF (reference sequence). Trimming shortened V by 0 bases and J by 3 bases, and 6 bases separated the two germline ends. The CDR3 runs to 14 residues. CDR3 residues: CATSREVINQPQHF. CDR3 nucleotide sequence: TGTGCCACCAGCAGAGAGGTGATCAATCAGCCCCAGCATTTT.

This chain joins TRBV5-4 and TRBJ2-1; 7 bases agree with TRBD2. V lost 0 bases and J lost 5; bases outside the gene matches: 5. The V gene's germline CDR1 is SGHNT and CDR2 YYREEE (reference sequence). CDR3 length: 15 residues. The CDR3 coding sequence is TGTGCCAGCAGCTTGGTCGCGGGAGCCAACAATGAGCAGTTCTTC. Its translation: CASSLVAGANNEQFF.

For this clone: Other DNA sequences from this sample encode an identical CDR3 as well. The chain is built from TRBV20-1 and TRBJ1-2, with D possibly matching TRBD1 (6 bases). The CDR3 has 11 residues. CDR1 is DFQATT, CDR2 SNEGSKA, per germline (reference sequence). Trimming left V 3 bases short and J 6 bases short, with 8 bases between. The CDR3: CSASPGDGYTF. CDR3 sequence (DNA): TGCAGTGCTAGCCCAGGGGATGGCTACACCTTC.

The V call is TRBV7-6, the J call TRBJ2-3, with D perhaps being TRBD1 or TRBD2 (6 bases each). The ends were cut back, 2 bases at V and 8 bases at J, with 20 bases in the middle. This CDR3 contains 16 residues. CDR1 is SGHVS and CDR2 is FNYEAQ in the germline V gene. The CDR3 reads CASSLLEGGASLTQYF. CDR3 nucleotide sequence: TGTGCCAGCAGCTTACTCGAGGGGGGAGCAAGTCTTACGCAGTATTTT.

The genes are TRBV9 and TRBJ2-3, with D possibly TRBD1 on 5 matching bases. V lost 0 bases and J 4 bases, leaving 12 bases between the germline ends. From germline, CDR1 is SGDLS and CDR2 YYNGEE. This CDR3 is 15 amino acids long. The CDR3: CASSVVPGSADTQYF. The CDR3 bases are TGTGCCAGCAGCGTAGTTCCAGGGTCAGCAGATACGCAGTATTTT.

The chain links TRBV10-3 to TRBJ2-5, with 9 bases lining up with TRBD1. V shed 6 bases and J 5 bases; nucleotides not matched to a gene: 31. CDR1 and CDR2 (germline): ENHRY, SYGVKD. The CDR3 runs to 22 residues. Here the CDR3 reads CAISSSQPSPRRDRDDLETQYF. The CDR3 DNA is TGTGCCATCAGCAGTTCCCAGCCCTCGCCCCGTCGGGACAGGGATGATTTGGAGACCCAGTACTTC.

To note about this clone: The same CDR3 also results from other DNA sequences found in this sample. This chain uses TRBV5-1 with TRBJ2-2; D gene unclear. Germline CDR1 reads SGHRS; CDR2 reads YFSETQ. The CDR3 has 14 amino acids. The ends were cut back, 0 bases at V and 2 bases at J, with 5 bases in the middle. The CDR3 reads CASSLGGNTGELFF. In DNA form, the CDR3 reads TGCGCCAGCAGCTTGGGTGGCAACACCGGGGAGCTGTTTTTT.

The CDR3 sequence: CASSLRPRGGNTIYF. CDR3 nucleotide sequence: TGCGCCAGCAGCTTGCGGCCTCGGGGAGGAAACACCATATATTTT. This chain uses TRBV5-1 with TRBJ1-3, with no clear D. The V end was cut by 1 base, the J end by 4 bases, with 12 bases between. This CDR3 region has 15 residues. CDR1 SGHRS and CDR2 YFSETQ come from the germline V gene.

This chain joins TRBV6-1 and TRBJ2-7, with a weak D call TRBD2 (5 bases). This CDR3 region has 14 residues. CDR1 is MNHNS, CDR2 SASEGT, per germline. Trimming pared 7 bases from V and 6 bases from J, leaving 19 bases between. Here the CDR3 reads CASTPRLLATEQYF. The CDR3 DNA follows: TGTGCCAGCACCCCTCGTCTGTTAGCGACCGAGCAGTACTTC.